This T cell receptor (beta chain) comes out of a study of cytomegalovirus exposure and HLA in healthy donors. Study-wide points: The study listed 164 cytomegalovirus-associated TCR beta chains. Researchers reported that a few CMV-associated chains were confirmed in vitro as CMV antigen-specific.

This CDR3 region has 15 residues. V gave up 0 bases and J gave up 2 bases, with 8 bases separating them. Germline V gives CDR1 MNHEY, CDR2 SVGAGI. This clone has a handful of counts. As yet, its antigen is unknown. Use of 60 Vbeta and 13 Jbeta primers characterized the PCR. This table comes from immunoSEQ multiplex PCR, and its TCRdb copy is limited to in-frame clones, with some not included. The sample lists 120,000 to 150,000 clones, 80% occurring once. The sequencing input was PBMCs. The receptor was derived from a man aged 30-40 years in good health and CMV-seronegative. The chain employs TRBV6-5 and TRBJ1-5; TRBD1 is a possible D gene (5 bases). The CDR3 region is CASSYSGRGNQPQHF. CDR3 DNA sequence: TGTGCCAGCAGTTACTCAGGCAGGGGCAATCAGCCCCAGCATTTT.